This T cell receptor beta chain was profiled in a study of beta chain features in type 1 diabetes (dated 2018 in TCRdb). In terms of the full investigation: Mean age, gender distribution, total cell number and subset yield did not differ between patients and healthy donors. A total of 90 million to 130 million sorted cells were examined across all samples, and a strong correlation was observed between cell number per subset and RNA yield. The study compared TCRB repertoires of sorted circulating CD4+ T cell subsets between recently diagnosed type 1 diabetes patients and matched healthy donors. Whereas all 28 donors provided naive and central memory subsets, regulatory and stem cell-like memory subsets were isolated from just 8 patients and roughly 8 healthy donors. What the work shows at the level of the full study, not this receptor alone: In all four CD4+ subsets, TCRB CDR3 length was moderately but significantly shorter in type 1 diabetes patients. HLA sub-analyses involved small numbers of individuals, so any influence of HLA type on TCRB rearrangement remained unresolved. At VDJ recombination sites, type 1 diabetes patients had fewer insertions and more deleted nucleotides, which implies abnormalities in thymic rearrangement. Naive, central memory and regulatory TCRB repertoires appeared to be more alike among patients than among healthy donors. Because cDNA was sequenced instead of genomic DNA, highly expressing activated cells could be over-represented, though the groups showed no difference in activation or CD3 levels. PCR may preferentially amplify shorter templates, but because patient and control samples were amplified and corrected together, any resulting skew would affect both groups equally.

All of the isolated RNA was reverse transcribed with the High Capacity cDNA Reverse Transcription Kit, so expressed TCRB transcripts were sequenced. Deep immunoSEQ sequencing was applied to naive, central memory and regulatory T cell samples, giving an average of roughly 3.5 million total reads per sample. Sorted cells were lysed in RLT buffer and RNA was extracted with DNase-treated RNeasy Micro or Mini kits, depending on cell number. Each cell subset was processed on its own to prevent cross-contamination, while patient and healthy donor samples were processed together. The immunoSEQ multiplex PCR was used to amplify TCRB sequences from cDNA, yielding 87-bp fragments that span the CDR3 region. Sequencing of the amplicons was performed on the Illumina HiSeq platform. As for the original processing: PCR bias was computationally corrected using synthetic template baselines, reads within Hamming distance 2 were collapsed, and singletons that could not be merged were discarded. Reads were aligned to IMGT to assign V, D and J genes, CDR3 length, and insertions or deletions at six rearrangement sites. Within each subset, clonotype counts were normalized to sorted cell number, and only after that were true diversity and Gini coefficients computed with the tcR R package. The overlap coefficient, calculated on TCRB nucleotide sequences, was used to measure repertoire sharing. Out-of-frame TCRB sequences from naive cells were analyzed as a proxy for the pre-selection repertoire. TCRdb retrieved this table from immuneACCESS and kept in-frame rearrangements only. Not all clones are present; in checked studies, unresolved V genes account for under half, and no reason is known for the remainder. That table gives V, J and clone size, and the DNA gave D and trimming. The sample yields about 270,000 clones; roughly an eighth were counted once. The ten largest clones represent 0.015% to 0.02% of the sample.

Taken from cysteine to phenylalanine, the CDR3 has 14 residues. CDR3 DNA only is kept here, 42 bases in frame from base 1. The germline V end is reduced by 2 bases and the J end by 0 bases; junction bases left unmatched: 2. The germline V gene provides CDR1 SGHRS and CDR2 YFSETQ. Details on this clone: Its antigen is not yet known. Nothing much larger sits one base from this clone, and base qualities are not available.

From each donor, a single peripheral blood sample of roughly 0.11 L on average was drawn into heparinised tubes. Using a panel that included CD45RO, CCR7, CD25, CD127, CD95 and CD27, naive, central memory, regulatory and stem cell-like memory CD4+ T cells were sorted on a BD FACSAria II. Every sorted population had a purity above 95%. PBMCs were isolated right away by Lymphoprep density gradient centrifugation and were stained directly, without culture. To minimize batch effects, samples were stained and sorted in pairs, one healthy donor with one patient per experiment. The TCR was taken from a man in his thirties or forties with type 1 diabetes. The sequencing sample was made of naive CD4+ T cells from blood. The cell subset or site label corresponds to: true naive CD4+ T cells. This receptor chain uses TRBV5-1 and TRBJ2-7; TRBD2 fits 7 bases in the junction. In nucleotide form, the sequence is TGCGCCAGCAGCTTTGGCGGGAGCTCCTACGAGCAGTACTTC. Its coded protein is CASSFGGSSYEQYF.